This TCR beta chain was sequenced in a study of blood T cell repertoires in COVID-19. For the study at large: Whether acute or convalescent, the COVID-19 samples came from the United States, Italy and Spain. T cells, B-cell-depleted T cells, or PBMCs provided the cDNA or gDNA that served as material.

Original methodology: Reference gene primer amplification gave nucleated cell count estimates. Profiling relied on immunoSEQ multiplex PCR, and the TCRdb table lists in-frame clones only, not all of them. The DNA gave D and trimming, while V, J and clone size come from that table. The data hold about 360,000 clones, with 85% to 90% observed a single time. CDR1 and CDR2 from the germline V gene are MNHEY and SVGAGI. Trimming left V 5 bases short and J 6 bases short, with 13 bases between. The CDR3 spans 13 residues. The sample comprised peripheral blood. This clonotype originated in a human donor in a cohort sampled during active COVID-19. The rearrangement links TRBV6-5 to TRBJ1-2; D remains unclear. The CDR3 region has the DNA TGTGCCAGCAGTACAAGCAGTCGGGATGGCTACACCTTC. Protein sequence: CASSTSSRDGYTF.